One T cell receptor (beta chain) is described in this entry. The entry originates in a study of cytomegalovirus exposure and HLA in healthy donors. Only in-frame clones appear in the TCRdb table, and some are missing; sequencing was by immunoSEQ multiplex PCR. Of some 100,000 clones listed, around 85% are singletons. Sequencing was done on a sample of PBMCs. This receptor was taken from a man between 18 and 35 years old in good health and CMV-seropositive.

The CDR3 sequence is CASSEGASGNTIYF. CDR3 sequence (DNA): TGTGCCAGCAGTGAAGGGGCCTCTGGAAACACCATATATTTT. The chain employs TRBV25-1 and TRBJ1-3, with TRBD1 as a possible D gene (5 bases). Trimming left V 2 bases short and J 0 bases short, with 5 bases between. CDR1 and CDR2 from the germline V gene are MGHDK and SYGVNS. CDR3 length equals 14 residues.